These 32 T cell receptor beta chains came from one sample sequenced in a study of glioma-infiltrating T cells. Amplification of TCR alpha and beta CDR3 regions from RNA used iRepertoire nested multiplex PCR. One entry per CDR3 protein, called by TCRdb with MiXCR from the multiplex PCR reads. The sample carries fewer than 500,000 distinct CDR3 sequences, about 40% recorded once. The sample comprised glioma tissue, nonneoplastic brain tissue, or PBMCs (not recorded which). Receptors originate from a human donor with low-grade glioma or glioblastoma, undergoing nonglioma brain surgery, or in good health (not recorded which).

To note about this clonotype: With a much larger clone just one base away, this may be a read error. The chain links TRBV6-5 to TRBJ1-6; possible D gene TRBD1, 5 bases. The CDR3 totals 13 residues. Germline CDR1 and CDR2: MNHEY and SVGAGI. CDR3 DNA sequence: TGTGCCAGCAGAGGGACTGGTAATTCACCCCCCCACTTT. Amino acid sequence: CASRGTGNSPPHF.

In its sample, this clonotype was seen a few times. This rearrangement joins TRBV28 to TRBJ2-7; 10 bases match TRBD2. The CDR3 covers 15 residues. V dropped 7 bases and J dropped 0; count of bases not matched to a gene: 6. Germline-derived CDR1 and CDR2 are MDHEN and SYDVKM. The CDR3 DNA reads as TGTGCCAGCAACCCCGGGACTAGCGACTCCTACGAGCAGTACTTC. It is translated as CASNPGTSDSYEQYF. The complete variable domain, with remaining parts taken from reference TRBV28 and TRBJ2-7, reads DVKVTQSSRYLVKRTGEKVFLECVQDMDHENMFWYRQDPGLGLRLIYFSYDVKMKEKGDIPEGYSVSREKKERFSLILESASTNQTSMYLCASNPGTSDSYEQYFGPGTRLTVT.

This sequence joins TRBV2 and TRBJ2-3, with 8 bases matching TRBD2. The CDR3 length is 12 residues. V trimming: 7 bases; J trimming: 9 bases; junction bases outside the gene matches: 6. Germline assignment: CDR1 SNHLY and CDR2 FYNNEI. CDR3 nucleotide sequence: TGTGCCAGCACCACGACTAGCGAGACGCAGTATTTT. Amino acid sequence: CASTTTSETQYF.

Concerning this clonotype itself: A read error may explain this, as a much larger clone is one base away. The chain couples TRBV28 to TRBJ2-7; 8 bases map to TRBD1. The CDR3 spans 14 residues. The V and J ends lost 8 bases and 7 bases, in that order; junction bases with no gene match: 13. The germline CDR1 and CDR2 sequences are MDHEN and SYDVKM. The CDR3, as DNA: TGTGCCAGCCCTCCCACCATGACAGGGGTTGAGCAGTACTTC. It codes for CASPPTMTGVEQYF.

In this sample, this clonotype turned up a few times. The chain links TRBV7-9 to TRBJ1-4; 11 bases align to TRBD1. The CDR3 is made up of 16 amino acids. V lost 5 bases to trimming and J lost 8 bases; unmatched junction nucleotides: 10. Germline V lookup: CDR1 SEHNR, CDR2 FQNEAQ (reference sequence). CDR3 protein: CASSDGTGGLEEKLFF. In DNA form, the CDR3 reads TGTGCCAGCAGCGACGGGACAGGGGGATTGGAAGAAAAACTGTTTTTT.

Comments on this clonotype: Given a much more abundant clone one base away, this may be a read error. The rearrangement uses TRBV6-2 or TRBV6-3 and TRBJ2-5; D not resolved. CDR3 size: 11 residues. The germline CDR1 and CDR2 sequences are MNHEY and SVGEGT. CDR3 amino acids: CASIEKETRYF. CDR3 DNA sequence: TGTGCCAGCATCGAAAAAGAGACCCGGTACTTC.

This clonotype was picked up many times. The chain couples TRBV7-9 to TRBJ1-4; D gene uncertain. Germline CDR1 reads SEHNR; CDR2 reads FQNEAQ (reference sequence). The CDR3 consists of 13 residues. Trimming removed 4 bases from V and 10 bases from J, with 13 bases in between. As DNA, the CDR3 is TGTGCCAGCAGCTGGACGGCCCGGGGAAAACTGTTTTTT. Amino acid sequence: CASSWTARGKLFF.

With regard to this clonotype: Its ends do not fully match the called genes, so a read error is possible. V is TRBV20-1 and J is TRBJ1-6, with 9 positions matching TRBD1. CDR1 is DFQATT, CDR2 SNEGSKA, per germline (reference sequence). The CDR3 consists of 13 residues. CDR3 amino acids: CNATTGGNSPLHF. The CDR3 DNA reads as TGCAATGCTACGACAGGGGGTAATTCACCCCTCCACTTT.

Concerning this clonotype itself: One junction end disagrees with the germline gene, perhaps due to a read error. The chain couples TRBV4-2 to TRBJ2-3, with 9 bases that match TRBD2. Per germline, CDR1 LGHNA and CDR2 YNFKEQ. The CDR3 is 15 residues long. DNA of the CDR3: TGTGCCAGCAGCGGAGGGACTAGCAGAGAAGATGCGCAGTATTTT. Its protein is CASSGGTSREDAQYF.

There are a few counts of this clonotype. The rearrangement uses TRBV7-2 and TRBJ2-6, with D maybe TRBD1 (5 bases). Germline values: CDR1 SGHTA, CDR2 FQGNSA. Trimming left V 6 bases short and J 3 bases short, with 12 bases between. CDR3 length: 15 residues. The CDR3 DNA reads TGTGCCAGCAGACCCAGGGTTATTGGGGCCAACGTCCTGACTTTC. Protein product: CASRPRVIGANVLTF.

This clonotype appeared a few times. The gene calls are TRBV27 and TRBJ1-2; TRBD1 matches 9 bases. This CDR3 contains 16 residues. Germline V gene lookup returns CDR1 MNHEY and CDR2 SMNVEV (reference sequence). The V and J ends lost 5 bases and 8 bases, in that order; junction bases with no gene match: 15. The CDR3 coding sequence is TGTGCCAGCAGTCCACACCTAACAGGGGGCGCGGGAGGCTACACCTTC. Translation gives CASSPHLTGGAGGYTF.

This clonotype has ten or more counts. The gene calls are TRBV28 and TRBJ2-1; 7 nucleotides match TRBD2. The CDR3 runs 13 residues. V lost 8 bases and J lost 2; bases outside the gene matches: 3. The germline gives CDR1 MDHEN, CDR2 SYDVKM. The CDR3 bases are TGTGCCAGCGGGACTACCACCTACAATGAGCAGTTCTTC. It is translated as CASGTTTYNEQFF.

This chain connects TRBV28 to TRBJ2-7, with a tentative D call TRBD2 (6 bases). The germline V gene has CDR1 MDHEN and CDR2 SYDVKM. CDR3 length: 16 residues. V lost 3 bases to trimming and J lost 0 bases, with 15 bases between them. The CDR3 DNA reads as TGTGCCAGCAGTTTGCCGGGACTCTATAGCTCCTACGAGCAGTACTTC. Translating it yields CASSLPGLYSSYEQYF.

The rearrangement uses TRBV27 and TRBJ2-3, with no clear D. The V end was cut by 5 bases, the J end by 7 bases, with 22 bases between. Germline V gene data show CDR1 as MNHEY and CDR2 as SMNVEV (reference sequence). The CDR3 has 16 amino acids. CDR3 DNA sequence: TGTGCCAGCAGTCGACCCAAGACGAGTGGCCCCAATACGCAGTATTTT. Translating gives CASSRPKTSGPNTQYF.

The V and J genes are TRBV7-2 and TRBJ2-1; possible D gene TRBD2, 5 bases. Germline V gene data show CDR1 as SGHTA and CDR2 as FQGNSA. Trimming pared 4 bases from V and 4 bases from J, leaving 14 bases between. The CDR3 has 15 amino acids. CDR3 DNA: TGTGCCAGCAGCTCATTGGGTAGCGCATACAATGAGCAGTTCTTC. It codes for CASSSLGSAYNEQFF.

The sample holds many counts of this clonotype. CDR3 in DNA: TGTGCCAGCAGCCCCGAAGGGTTCTACGAGCAGTACTTC. It yields the protein CASSPEGFYEQYF. The chain employs TRBV7-2 and TRBJ2-7; no firm D call. CDR1 is SGHTA, CDR2 FQGNSA, per germline. V shed 5 bases and J shed 3 bases, with 11 bases lying between them. The CDR3 consists of 13 residues.

The count of this clonotype is one. This chain joins TRBV5-6 and TRBJ1-2; possibly TRBD1 for D (5 bases). The CDR3 loop spans 17 amino acids. CDR1 and CDR2 from the germline V gene are SGHDT and YYEEEE. Trimming shortened V by 0 bases and J by 0 bases, and 15 bases separated the two germline ends. The CDR3 DNA follows: TGTGCCAGCAGCTTGGGGGCCAGGGAAGGGTCTAACTATGGCTACACCTTC. Translation: CASSLGAREGSNYGYTF.

The chain recombines TRBV20-1 with TRBJ2-4; 7 bases are shared with TRBD1. The J call may be mistaken, given a closer DNA end match to TRBJ2-7. CDR3 length: 13 residues. CDR1 and CDR2 (germline): DFQATT, SNEGSKA (reference sequence). CDR3 coding DNA: TGCAGTGCTACAGGGGGAAGCTCCTACGAGCAGTACTTC. Amino acid sequence: CSATGGSSYEQYF.

A remark on this clonotype: A much larger clonotype is one base distant, so this may be a read error. V usage is TRBV6-2 or TRBV6-3 and J usage is TRBJ2-7; 10 bases line up with TRBD1. Germline loops: CDR1 MNHEY, CDR2 SVGEGT. The CDR3 extends over 15 amino acids. The CDR3 region has the DNA TGTGCCAGCAGTGAAGGACAGGGGGGTTTCTACAAGCAGTACTTC. Amino acids: CASSEGQGGFYKQYF.

This clonotype was counted a few times. V and J are TRBV4-1 and TRBJ1-2; D may be TRBD1 (5 bases). Trimming took 0 bases from V and 6 from J, leaving 17 bases between them. Germline assignment: CDR1 MGHRA and CDR2 YSYEKL. The CDR3 length is 16 residues. This chain's CDR3 is CASSQDSRERWHGYTF. In DNA form, the CDR3 reads TGCGCCAGCAGCCAAGATTCCAGGGAACGTTGGCATGGCTACACCTTC.

V and J are TRBV24-1 and TRBJ2-7; 11 nucleotides match TRBD1. Germline values: CDR1 KGHDR, CDR2 SFDVKD. V shed 2 bases and J 3 bases; nucleotides not matched to a gene: 5. The CDR3 loop spans 16 amino acids. Here the CDR3 reads CATSDSGTGGNYEQYF. The CDR3, as DNA: TGTGCCACCAGTGATTCCGGGACAGGGGGAAACTACGAGCAGTACTTC.

Of note for this clonotype: A much larger clone lies one base from this, so it may be a read error. Because it lacks the conserved phenylalanine or tryptophan at the end, this CDR3 is likely a read error. The V gene is TRBV28, the J gene TRBJ1-2, with D unresolved. V was trimmed by 1 base and J by 2 bases, leaving 11 bases between them. Germline CDR1 is MDHEN and CDR2 is SYDVKM. The CDR3 contains 15 residues. The chain's CDR3 is CASSLFLHRNYGYTS. CDR3 coding DNA: TGTGCCAGCAGTTTATTCCTTCACAGAAACTATGGCTACACCTCC.

This clonotype was detected a few times. The V call is TRBV10-3, the J call TRBJ1-1; TRBD1 aligns across 7 bases. Trimming cost V 0 bases and J 1 base; bases outside gene matches: 5. Germline values: CDR1 ENHRY, CDR2 SYGVKD. The CDR3 is 16 amino acids. The CDR3 region is CAISESKGGGNTEAFF. The CDR3, as DNA: TGTGCCATCAGTGAGTCGAAAGGGGGCGGGAACACTGAAGCTTTCTTT.

In this sample, this clonotype turned up a few times. The chain recombines TRBV6-1 with TRBJ1-1; a possible D gene is TRBD1 (5 bases). This CDR3 is 14 amino acids long. The germline V gene encodes CDR1 MNHNS and CDR2 SASEGT. The V gene lost 10 bases and the J gene lost 0 bases, with 15 bases spanning the gap. The CDR3 DNA follows: TGTGCCATCAGGGATACTCCCATGAACACTGAAGCTTTCTTT. As protein: CAIRDTPMNTEAFF.

The count of this clonotype is one. This chain uses TRBV10-3 with TRBJ1-4, with a weak D call TRBD1 (5 bases). CDR3 length equals 14 residues. Germline CDR1 and CDR2: ENHRY and SYGVKD. The germline V and J ends were trimmed by 6 bases and 3 bases, with 11 bases remaining between them. CDR3 nucleotide sequence: TGTGCCATCAGCTCAGGGAGGGCTAATGAAAAACTGTTTTTT. The encoded protein is CAISSGRANEKLFF.

This clonotype has only a few counts. The CDR3 carries no conserved terminal phenylalanine or tryptophan, so it likely arises from a read error. Because the CDR3's place on the DNA is in doubt, the DNA is left out and the CDR3 is given as listed by TCRdb. The rearrangement links TRBV27 to TRBJ2-6. Germline-derived CDR1 and CDR2 are MNHEY and SMNVEV (reference sequence). Termini included, the CDR3 measures 17 amino acids. The CDR3 sequence is CASSLQSPTFGANVLTL.

This clonotype has just one count. At one end, the junction sequence differs from germline, possibly due to a read error. The chain has TRBV19 and TRBJ1-3; D unresolved. In germline, CDR1 is LNHDA, CDR2 SQIVND (reference sequence). The CDR3 sequence is 16 residues long. CDR3 protein: CASSNLGPYSGKTIYF. In nucleotides, the CDR3 is TGTGCCAGTAGTAACCTTGGACCGTACTCTGGAAAAACCATATATTTT.

This chain connects TRBV11-3 to TRBJ1-2, with a tentative D call TRBD1 (5 bases). Germline assignment: CDR1 SGHNT and CDR2 YENEEA. The CDR3 is 15 residues long. The germline V and J ends were trimmed by 8 bases and 5 bases, with 21 bases remaining between them. CDR3 protein: CASCESGGAGYGYTF. The CDR3 nucleotides are TGTGCCAGCTGCGAGTCCGGGGGTGCCGGGTATGGCTACACCTTC.

This clonotype has at least ten counts. The rearrangement uses TRBV27 and TRBJ2-5, with D possibly TRBD2 on 5 matching bases. The germline V gene encodes CDR1 MNHEY and CDR2 SMNVEV (reference sequence). Trimming left V 5 bases short and J 7 bases short, with 8 bases between. The CDR3 has 11 residues. The CDR3 DNA sequence: TGTGCCAGCAGTAACCGGGGGACCCAGTACTTC. Residues: CASSNRGTQYF.

The gene calls are TRBV5-1 and TRBJ2-7; 10 nucleotides align to TRBD2. CDR1 is SGHRS and CDR2 is YFSETQ in the germline V gene. J lost 5 bases, V lost 3 bases, and 8 bases had no gene match. This CDR3 contains 15 residues. For the CDR3, the DNA is TGCGCCAGCAGCTCCCCTAGCGGGAGTGGCGACGAGCAGTACTTC. This translates into CASSSPSGSGDEQYF.

Ten or more counts support this clonotype. The rearrangement joins TRBV15 to TRBJ2-7; D unresolved. This CDR3 comprises 13 residues. The germline V gene has CDR1 LNHNV and CDR2 YYDKDF (reference sequence). The V gene lost 0 bases and the J gene lost 2 bases, with 5 bases spanning the gap. CDR3 DNA: TGTGCCACCAGCAGAGATCGGACCTACGAGCAGTACTTC. It translates to CATSRDRTYEQYF.

As for this clonotype: This could be a read error, since a much larger clone is one nucleotide away. The rearrangement uses TRBV6-2 or TRBV6-3 and TRBJ2-7; D is ambiguous. CDR1 and CDR2 from the germline V gene are MNHEY and SVGEGT. The CDR3 sequence is 12 residues long. CDR3 sequence (DNA): TGTGCCAGCAGTTACCCTACCTACGGGCAGTACTTC. It codes for CASSYPTYGQYF.